The 23 T cell receptor beta chains in this list originate from one sample, sequenced in a study of T cell repertoires in cytomegalovirus infection. TCRdb reprocessed the reads with MiXCR, giving one entry per CDR3 protein. Of some 320,000 distinct CDR3 sequences in the sample, approximately 9.5% were seen once. The sequenced sample consisted of PBMCs. These receptors were taken from a human donor in good health (CMV status not recorded). Some clones in this sample may be carry-over from other donors' samples.

This clonotype was counted ten times or more. The chain links TRBV7-6 to TRBJ1-6, with D possibly matching TRBD1 (6 bases). Trimming stripped 0 bases from V and 11 bases from J, with 17 bases between. CDR1 is SGHVS and CDR2 is FNYEAQ in the germline V gene. The CDR3 consists of 16 residues. CDR3 protein: CASSLAVQGRPAPLHF. CDR3 sequence (DNA): TGTGCCAGCAGCTTAGCTGTACAGGGTAGACCGGCACCCCTCCACTTT.

The sample holds many counts of this clonotype. CDR3 sequence (DNA): TGTGCCAGCAGCGCCAGCCATGGTGCTGGAAACACCATATATTTT. This translates into CASSASHGAGNTIYF. The J gene is TRBJ1-3, the V gene TRBV7-2; no definite D call. Trimming stripped 5 bases from V and 2 bases from J, with 13 bases between. Germline CDR1 SGHTA, CDR2 FQGNSA. The CDR3 length is 15 residues.

The sample holds many counts of this clonotype. This chain connects TRBV6-1 to TRBJ2-2, with 8 nucleotides matching TRBD1. Germline loops: CDR1 MNHNS, CDR2 SASEGT. Trimming at V came to 6 bases and at J to 5 bases, leaving 5 bases not matched to a gene. The CDR3 covers 14 residues. The CDR3 is CASSLTGVTGELFF. The CDR3 nucleotides are TGTGCCAGCAGCCTGACAGGGGTGACCGGGGAGCTGTTTTTT.

There are many counts of this clonotype. The J gene is TRBJ1-4, the V gene TRBV28, with D maybe TRBD1 (5 bases). V was clipped by 5 bases and J by 5 bases, with 15 bases between them. This CDR3 has 15 residues. Germline V gene sequence: CDR1 MDHEN, CDR2 SYDVKM. CDR3 DNA sequence: TGTGCCAGCAGTCCCCGGGACGGGGAGAATGAAAAACTGTTTTTT. Translation gives CASSPRDGENEKLFF.

The chain recombines TRBV7-9 with TRBJ2-7; D is perhaps TRBD2 (6 bases). The V end was cut by 4 bases, the J end by 6 bases, with 19 bases between. Germline CDR1 SEHNR, CDR2 FQNEAQ (reference sequence). The CDR3 contains 15 residues. The CDR3 protein is CASSSLRDFPREQYF. CDR3 DNA: TGTGCCAGCAGCTCCCTCCGGGACTTCCCCCGCGAGCAGTACTTC.

The chain carries TRBV12-3 or TRBV12-4 and TRBJ2-3; possibly TRBD2 for D (6 bases). The V end was cut by 4 bases, the J end by 0 bases, with 11 bases between. The CDR3 totals 15 residues. The CDR3 sequence is CASSSETRSTDTQYF. In DNA, the CDR3 is TGTGCCAGCAGTTCGGAGACTAGAAGCACAGATACGCAGTATTTT.

This clonotype came up many times. The chain links TRBV29-1 to TRBJ1-2; 8 positions agree with TRBD1. The V gene end was trimmed by 4 bases and the J gene end by 6 bases; junction bases not matched to a gene: 4. In germline, CDR1 is SQVTM, CDR2 ANQGSEA. The CDR3 has 12 amino acids. The CDR3 region has the DNA TGCAGCGTTGTGACAGGGGTGGATGGCTACACCTTC. Its protein product is CSVVTGVDGYTF.

The genes are TRBV12-5 and TRBJ2-3; maybe TRBD1 (5 bases). This CDR3 is built from 12 residues. Trimming shortened V by 5 bases and J by 9 bases, and 12 bases separated the two germline ends. Germline CDR1 is LGHNT and CDR2 is FRNRAP. The CDR3 region is CASGLGPGTQYF. CDR3 coding DNA: TGTGCTAGTGGTCTAGGCCCAGGGACGCAGTATTTT.

This chain uses TRBV29-1 with TRBJ1-3; unclear D gene. In germline, CDR1 is SQVTM, CDR2 ANQGSEA. CDR3 length: 14 residues. The V end lost 4 bases, the J end lost 2 bases, and 12 bases lay between the germline ends. The CDR3 DNA reads TGCAGCGTTGGTCTGGGTCTCACTGGAAACACCATATATTTT. Its translation: CSVGLGLTGNTIYF.

This clonotype was observed at least ten times. The chain employs TRBV7-2 and TRBJ2-5; D is unclear. The CDR3 consists of 12 residues. Germline V gives CDR1 SGHTA, CDR2 FQGNSA. Trimming took off 6 bases at V and 5 bases at J, with 10 bases between the two ends. The CDR3 coding sequence is TGTGCCAGCAGTTATATGGGGGAGACCCAGTACTTC. This codes for CASSYMGETQYF.

The chain carries TRBV12-3 or TRBV12-4 and TRBJ2-4; 7 bases line up with TRBD2. CDR3 length: 13 amino acids. Unmatched junction bases numbered 11, after V lost 7 bases and J lost 11 bases. Here the CDR3 DNA reads TGTGCCAGCACCGCGAAAGCAGGGAGGGTTCAGTACTTC. Its protein is CASTAKAGRVQYF.

The chain employs TRBV20-1 and TRBJ2-3, with 14 bases fitting TRBD2. V dropped 6 bases and J dropped 1; count of bases not matched to a gene: 3. The CDR3 loop spans 15 amino acids. Germline V CDR1 and CDR2: DFQATT, SNEGSKA (reference sequence). CDR3 residues: CSAGTSGGRTDTQYF. In DNA form, the CDR3 reads TGCAGTGCCGGGACTAGCGGGGGCCGCACAGATACGCAGTATTTT.

There are many counts of this clonotype. Here the CDR3 reads CASSFIRHEQYF. Written as DNA, the CDR3 is TGTGCCAGCAGCTTTATCCGTCACGAGCAGTACTTC. J is TRBJ2-7 and V is TRBV7-2, with D unresolved. The CDR3 runs 12 residues. Germline loops: CDR1 SGHTA, CDR2 FQGNSA. V lost 3 bases and J 5 bases, leaving 8 bases between the germline ends.

This clonotype was picked up many times. The rearrangement links TRBV7-6 to TRBJ2-3; D is undetermined. V gave up 1 base and J gave up 3 bases, with 8 bases separating them. Germline V gives CDR1 SGHVS, CDR2 FNYEAQ. The CDR3 consists of 14 residues. CDR3 coding DNA: TGTGCCAGCAGCTTAGGGGAAGGTACAGATACGCAGTATTTT. Translating it yields CASSLGEGTDTQYF.

This clonotype showed up just a few times. This chain connects TRBV18 to TRBJ2-7; a weak D match, TRBD2 (6 bases). The CDR3 is 15 residues long. The germline V gene encodes CDR1 KGHSH and CDR2 LQKENI. Trimming removed 6 bases at V and 3 bases at J, with 18 bases between. The CDR3 loop is CASSPDTSGSYEQYF. The CDR3 DNA reads as TGTGCCAGCTCGCCAGATACATCCGGGAGCTACGAGCAGTACTTC.

The chain has TRBV4-3 and TRBJ2-3, with 8 bases aligning to TRBD2. Germline loops: CDR1 LGHNA, CDR2 YSLEER. This CDR3 comprises 18 residues. Unmatched junction bases numbered 19, after V lost 3 bases and J lost 8 bases. CDR3 nucleotides: TGCGCCAGCAGCCAGGAACACAGCGGGAGCCTTGTTAGAGCTACGCAGTATTTT. Its translation: CASSQEHSGSLVRATQYF.

The sample holds a few counts of this clonotype. This rearrangement joins TRBV6-1 to TRBJ2-7, with D maybe TRBD1 (5 bases). V lost 6 bases, J lost 0 bases, and 9 bases lay in between. Germline loops: CDR1 MNHNS, CDR2 SASEGT. This CDR3 contains 13 residues. CDR3 bases: TGTGCCAGCAGATTGACAGCCTCCTACGAGCAGTACTTC. This codes for CASRLTASYEQYF.

This clonotype occurred many times. This rearrangement joins TRBV6-1 to TRBJ2-7; 7 nucleotides align to TRBD1. Germline trimming cut 3 bases from V and 5 bases from J; bases unmatched to any gene: 10. The CDR3 contains 15 residues. Per the germline V gene, CDR1 is MNHNS and CDR2 is SASEGT. CDR3 in amino acids: CASSDPRGSGDEQYF. CDR3 sequence (DNA): TGTGCCAGCAGTGACCCCAGGGGGTCAGGGGACGAGCAGTACTTC.

This clonotype has at least ten counts. The J gene is TRBJ2-7, the V gene TRBV7-9; D is possibly TRBD1 (6 bases). Germline V gene data show CDR1 as SEHNR and CDR2 as FQNEAQ (reference sequence). The CDR3 runs to 13 residues. Trimming cost V 5 bases and J 4 bases, with 12 bases left between them. The CDR3: CASSLQGGYEQYF. In nucleotides, the CDR3 is TGTGCCAGCAGCCTACAGGGTGGGTACGAGCAGTACTTC.

This clonotype was observed a few times. The CDR3 is CASSESLPSYNEQFF. CDR3 sequence (DNA): TGCGCCAGCAGTGAGAGTCTTCCCTCCTACAATGAGCAGTTCTTC. This chain uses TRBV10-1 with TRBJ2-1, with D uncertain. Trimming removed 2 bases at V and 0 bases at J, with 8 bases between. The CDR3 runs 15 residues. Looked up from germline, CDR1 is WNHNN and CDR2 is SYGVQD (reference sequence).

CDR3 nucleotides: TGTGCCAGCAGTAGGGCAGGGGGTGCAACCGGGAGGGAACTGTTTTTT. Protein: CASSRAGGATGRELFF. The genes are TRBV12-3 or TRBV12-4 and TRBJ1-4, with 7 bases aligning to TRBD1. The CDR3 consists of 16 residues. V gave up 5 bases and J gave up 12 bases; unmatched junction bases: 18.

The rearrangement joins TRBV10-3 to TRBJ1-2, with TRBD1 matching over 8 bases. This CDR3 has 15 amino acids. The germline gives CDR1 ENHRY, CDR2 SYGVKD. The junction had 9 bases not matched to a gene; V was cut back by 4 bases and J by 5 bases. The CDR3 is CAISGPDRGEYGYTF. The CDR3 DNA follows: TGTGCCATCAGTGGCCCTGACAGGGGCGAATATGGCTACACCTTC.

This clonotype has just a few counts. This chain links TRBV6-2 or TRBV6-3 with TRBJ2-5, with 14 bases lining up with TRBD2. Trimming cost V 0 bases and J 5 bases; bases outside gene matches: 8. The length of the CDR3 is 18 residues. Germline V gene data show CDR1 as MNHEY and CDR2 as SVGEGT. The CDR3: CASSYSRGLAGVMETQYF. The CDR3 DNA follows: TGTGCCAGCAGTTACTCGAGGGGACTAGCGGGAGTAATGGAGACCCAGTACTTC.